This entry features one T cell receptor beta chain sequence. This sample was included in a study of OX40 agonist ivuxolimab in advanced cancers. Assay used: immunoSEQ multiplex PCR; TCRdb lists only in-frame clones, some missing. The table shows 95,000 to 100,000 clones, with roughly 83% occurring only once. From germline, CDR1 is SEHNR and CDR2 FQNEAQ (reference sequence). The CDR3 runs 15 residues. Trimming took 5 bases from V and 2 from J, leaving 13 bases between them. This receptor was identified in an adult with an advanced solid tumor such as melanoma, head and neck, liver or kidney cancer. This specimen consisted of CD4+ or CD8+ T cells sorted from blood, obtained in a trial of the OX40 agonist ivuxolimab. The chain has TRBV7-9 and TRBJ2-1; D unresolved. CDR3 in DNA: TGTGCCAGCAGCACCCGGAGAATCCCCTACAATGAGCAGTTCTTC. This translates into CASSTRRIPYNEQFF.